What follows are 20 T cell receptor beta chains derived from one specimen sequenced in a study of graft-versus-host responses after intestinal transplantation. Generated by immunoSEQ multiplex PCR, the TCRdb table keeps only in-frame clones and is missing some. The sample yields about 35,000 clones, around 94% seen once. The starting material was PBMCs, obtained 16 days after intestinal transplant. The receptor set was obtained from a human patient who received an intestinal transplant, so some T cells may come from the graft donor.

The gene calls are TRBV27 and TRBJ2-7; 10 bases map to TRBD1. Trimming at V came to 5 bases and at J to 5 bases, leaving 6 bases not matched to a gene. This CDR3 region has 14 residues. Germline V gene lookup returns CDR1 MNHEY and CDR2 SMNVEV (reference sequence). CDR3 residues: CASSMGQGLDEQYF. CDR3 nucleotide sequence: TGTGCCAGCAGTATGGGACAGGGGCTCGACGAGCAGTACTTC.

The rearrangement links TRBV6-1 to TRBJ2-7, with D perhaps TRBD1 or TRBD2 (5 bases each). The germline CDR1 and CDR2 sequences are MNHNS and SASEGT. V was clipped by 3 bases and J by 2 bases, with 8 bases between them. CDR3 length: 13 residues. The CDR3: CASSDGGTYEQYF. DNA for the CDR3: TGTGCCAGCAGTGATGGGGGAACCTACGAGCAGTACTTC.

The CDR3 reads CATRQVNQPQHF. The CDR3, as DNA: TGTGCCACCCGACAGGTTAATCAGCCCCAGCATTTT. The V call is TRBV10-3, the J call TRBJ1-5; weak D call: TRBD1 (6 bases). Trimming stripped 10 bases from V and 4 bases from J, with 11 bases between. CDR3 size: 12 residues. Germline V gene data show CDR1 as ENHRY and CDR2 as SYGVKD.

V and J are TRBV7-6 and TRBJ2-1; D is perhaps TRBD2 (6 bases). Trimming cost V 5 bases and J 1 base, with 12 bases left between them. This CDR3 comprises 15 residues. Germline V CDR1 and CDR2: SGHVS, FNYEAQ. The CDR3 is CASSLERGSYNEQFF. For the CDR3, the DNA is TGTGCCAGCAGCCTTGAACGGGGGTCCTACAATGAGCAGTTCTTC.

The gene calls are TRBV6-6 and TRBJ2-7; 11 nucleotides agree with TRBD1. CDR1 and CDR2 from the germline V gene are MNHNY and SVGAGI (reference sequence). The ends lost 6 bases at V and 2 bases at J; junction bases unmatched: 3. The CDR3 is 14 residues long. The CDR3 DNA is TGTGCCAGCAGCCCGGGACAGGGGGCCTACGAGCAGTACTTC. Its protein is CASSPGQGAYEQYF.

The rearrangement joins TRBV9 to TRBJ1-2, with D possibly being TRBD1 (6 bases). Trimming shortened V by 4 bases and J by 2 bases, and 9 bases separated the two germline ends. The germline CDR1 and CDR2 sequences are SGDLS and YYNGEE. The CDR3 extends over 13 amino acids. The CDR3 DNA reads TGTGCCAGCAGCCTTCAGGGGAACTATGGCTACACCTTC. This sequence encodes CASSLQGNYGYTF.

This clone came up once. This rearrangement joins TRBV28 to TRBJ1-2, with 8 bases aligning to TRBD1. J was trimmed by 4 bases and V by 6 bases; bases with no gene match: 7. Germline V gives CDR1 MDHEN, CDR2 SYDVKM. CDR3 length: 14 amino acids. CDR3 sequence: CASRNQGAGYGYTF. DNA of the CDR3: TGTGCCAGCAGGAACCAGGGGGCAGGCTATGGCTACACCTTC.

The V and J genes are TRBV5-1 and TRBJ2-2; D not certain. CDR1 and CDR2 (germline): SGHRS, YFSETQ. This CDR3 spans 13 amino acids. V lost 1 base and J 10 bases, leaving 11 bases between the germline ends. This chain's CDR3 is CASSLTGPEELFF. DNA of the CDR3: TGCGCCAGCAGCTTGACCGGCCCCGAGGAGCTGTTTTTT.

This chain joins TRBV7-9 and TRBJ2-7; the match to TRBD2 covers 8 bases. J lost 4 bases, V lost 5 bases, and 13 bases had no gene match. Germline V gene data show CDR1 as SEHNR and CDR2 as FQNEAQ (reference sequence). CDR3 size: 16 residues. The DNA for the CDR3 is TGTGCCAGCAGCCCCGGGGGGCGGGGGGCCGAATACGAGCAGTACTTC. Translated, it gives CASSPGGRGAEYEQYF.

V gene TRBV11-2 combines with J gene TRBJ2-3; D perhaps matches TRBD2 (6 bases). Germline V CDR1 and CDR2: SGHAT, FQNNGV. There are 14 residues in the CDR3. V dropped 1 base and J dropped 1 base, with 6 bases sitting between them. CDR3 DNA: TGTGCCAGCAGCTTAGCGGGAGGCACAGATACGCAGTATTTT. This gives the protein CASSLAGGTDTQYF.

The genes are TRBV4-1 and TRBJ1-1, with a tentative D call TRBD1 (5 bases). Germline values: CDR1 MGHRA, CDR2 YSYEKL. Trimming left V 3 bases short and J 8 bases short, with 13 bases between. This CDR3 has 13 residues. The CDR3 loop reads CASSQIGDREAFF. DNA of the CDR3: TGCGCCAGCAGCCAGATAGGGGATCGCGAAGCTTTCTTT.

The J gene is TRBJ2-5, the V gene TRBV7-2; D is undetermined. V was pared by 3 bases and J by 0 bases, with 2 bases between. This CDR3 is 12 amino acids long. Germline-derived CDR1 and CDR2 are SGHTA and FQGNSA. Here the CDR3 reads CASSLYQETQYF. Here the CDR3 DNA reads TGTGCCAGCAGCTTGTACCAAGAGACCCAGTACTTC.

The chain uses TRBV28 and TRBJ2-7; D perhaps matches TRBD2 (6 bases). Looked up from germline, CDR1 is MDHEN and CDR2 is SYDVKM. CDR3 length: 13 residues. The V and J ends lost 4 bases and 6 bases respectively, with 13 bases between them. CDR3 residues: CASSSGLPTEQYF. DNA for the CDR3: TGTGCCAGCAGTTCGGGACTCCCTACCGAGCAGTACTTC.

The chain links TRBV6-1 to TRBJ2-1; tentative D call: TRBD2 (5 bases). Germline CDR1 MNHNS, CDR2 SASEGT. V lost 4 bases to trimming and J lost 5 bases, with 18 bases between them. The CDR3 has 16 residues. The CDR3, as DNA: TGTGCCAGCAGTGGGTACGGGGTAGCCGCGAACAATGAGCAGTTCTTC. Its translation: CASSGYGVAANNEQFF.

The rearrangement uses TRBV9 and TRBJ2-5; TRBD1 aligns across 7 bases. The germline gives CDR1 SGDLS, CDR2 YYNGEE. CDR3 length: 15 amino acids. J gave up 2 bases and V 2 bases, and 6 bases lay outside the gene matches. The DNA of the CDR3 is TGTGCCAGCAGCGTGAACAGGGGCTGGCAAGAGACCCAGTACTTC. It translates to CASSVNRGWQETQYF. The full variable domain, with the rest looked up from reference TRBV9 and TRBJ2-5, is DSGVTQTPKHLITATGQRVTLRCSPRSGDLSVYWYQQSLDQGLQFLIQYYNGEERAKGNILERFSAQQFPDLHSELNLSSLELGDSALYFCASSVNRGWQETQYFGPGTRLLVL.

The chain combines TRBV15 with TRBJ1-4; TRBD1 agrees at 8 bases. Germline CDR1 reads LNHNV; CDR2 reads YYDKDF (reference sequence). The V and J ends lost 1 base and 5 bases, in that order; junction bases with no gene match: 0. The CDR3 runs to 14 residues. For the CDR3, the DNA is TGTGCCACCAGCAGAGGGACAGGGAATGAAAAACTGTTTTTT. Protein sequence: CATSRGTGNEKLFF.

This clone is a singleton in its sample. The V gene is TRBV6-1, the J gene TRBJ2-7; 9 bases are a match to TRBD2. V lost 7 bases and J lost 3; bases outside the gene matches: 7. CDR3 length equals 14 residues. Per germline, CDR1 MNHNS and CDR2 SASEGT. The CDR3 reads CASNGLARDYEQYF. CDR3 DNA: TGTGCCAGCAACGGACTAGCGAGGGACTACGAGCAGTACTTC.

CDR3 DNA sequence: TGTGCCAGCAGCTTAATCCGGGAGGACCTCCGAAATGAGCAGTTCTTC. Translating it yields CASSLIREDLRNEQFF. The V call is TRBV7-9, the J call TRBJ2-1; 7 bases match TRBD2. Germline V gene data show CDR1 as SEHNR and CDR2 as FQNEAQ (reference sequence). V was pared by 2 bases and J by 7 bases, with 11 bases of the junction left unmatched. The CDR3 sequence is 16 residues long.

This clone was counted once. CDR3 sequence reads: CASSLDTGGGEQYF. The CDR3 nucleotides read TGCGCCAGCAGCTTGGACACAGGGGGGGGCGAGCAGTACTTC. This chain joins TRBV5-1 and TRBJ2-7, with TRBD1 as a possible D gene (8 bases). This CDR3 has 14 residues. CDR1 and CDR2 (germline): SGHRS, YFSETQ. V was trimmed by 0 bases and J by 6 bases, leaving 13 bases between them.

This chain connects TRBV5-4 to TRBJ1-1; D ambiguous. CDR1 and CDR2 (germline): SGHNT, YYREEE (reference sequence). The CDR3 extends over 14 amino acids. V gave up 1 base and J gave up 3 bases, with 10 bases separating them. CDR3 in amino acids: CASSLLSDHTEAFF. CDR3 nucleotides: TGTGCCAGCAGCTTGCTGTCCGACCACACTGAAGCTTTCTTT.